This TCR beta chain was identified during a study of somatic mutations in cytotoxic T cells in rheumatoid arthritis. TCRdb's copy holds only in-frame clones and misses some; the assay was immunoSEQ multiplex PCR. Counted here are several thousand clones, 60% occurring once; the ten biggest clones make up roughly a quarter. J was trimmed by 3 bases and V by 3 bases; bases with no gene match: 12. CDR1 is MDHEN and CDR2 is SYDVKM in the germline V gene. This CDR3 region has 17 residues. Only a few counts were recorded for this clone. The specimen sequenced was CD8+ T cells sorted from blood. V usage is TRBV28 and J usage is TRBJ2-3, with TRBD2 matching 7 bases. The source is a woman in her forties in good health. CDR3 nucleotides: TGTGCCAGCAGTTTGGCGGGAGCAAGTGCGAAGACAGATACGCAGTATTTT. It codes for CASSLAGASAKTDTQYF.